This entry lists 20 T cell receptor beta chains sequenced from one sample in a study of early T cells in non-severe SARS-CoV-2 infection. Each CDR3 protein gets one entry after TCRdb re-called the 5' RACE reads with MiXCR. The data show 25,000 to 30,000 distinct CDR3 sequences, about 6% seen once. This material consisted of whole blood, taken at baseline. Source of these receptors: an adult who was a healthcare worker with PCR-confirmed SARS-CoV-2 infection or an uninfected control (not recorded which).

This clonotype was seen repeatedly, ten times or more. V usage is TRBV6-5 and J usage is TRBJ1-1; 10 bases line up with TRBD1. The CDR3 is made up of 19 amino acids. V lost 0 bases and J lost 1; bases outside the gene matches: 11. CDR1 and CDR2 (germline): MNHEY, SVGAGI. CDR3 sequence: CASSYSYPGQGYSNTEAFF. In DNA, the CDR3 is TGTGCCAGCAGTTACTCCTATCCGGGACAGGGGTATTCGAACACTGAAGCTTTCTTT.

In its sample, this clonotype was seen many times. The chain uses TRBV6-6 and TRBJ1-5; D unresolved. Per germline, CDR1 MNHNY and CDR2 SVGAGI (reference sequence). The CDR3 is 14 amino acids. V was shortened by 4 bases and J by 3 bases, with 10 bases between the two germline ends. Here the CDR3 DNA reads TGTGCCAGCAGTTCCAGGACGGTCAATCAGCCCCAGCATTTT. Its protein product is CASSSRTVNQPQHF.

This clonotype was seen repeatedly, ten times or more. The chain links TRBV6-2 or TRBV6-3 to TRBJ1-6; D is possibly TRBD1 (5 bases). Deletions cut 0 bases from V and 6 bases from J, with 6 bases between. Germline V gene sequence: CDR1 MNHEY, CDR2 SVGEGT. CDR3 length: 14 residues. CDR3 bases: TGTGCCAGCAGTTACTCAGGGGCTAATTCACCCCTCCACTTT. Its translation: CASSYSGANSPLHF.

This clonotype was recorded at least ten times. The chain employs TRBV20-1 and TRBJ2-3; 7 nucleotides agree with TRBD2. This CDR3 contains 13 residues. Germline V gene data show CDR1 as DFQATT and CDR2 as SNEGSKA (reference sequence). J gave up 0 bases and V 7 bases, and 4 bases lay outside the gene matches. CDR3 in amino acids: CSGEGESTDTQYF. In DNA form, the CDR3 reads TGCAGTGGGGAGGGTGAAAGCACAGATACGCAGTATTTT.

This clonotype occurred many times. This chain connects TRBV9 to TRBJ2-4, with 11 bases aligning to TRBD1. The J segment lost 8 bases and the V segment lost 3 bases, leaving 7 bases of the junction unmatched. The CDR3 contains 15 residues. Germline lookup yields CDR1 SGDLS and CDR2 YYNGEE. The CDR3 here is CASSGSGTGGDIQYF. The CDR3 bases are TGTGCCAGCAGCGGCTCCGGGACAGGGGGAGACATTCAGTACTTC.

This clonotype was seen at least ten times. The chain couples TRBV5-1 to TRBJ2-3; 7 nucleotides match TRBD2. The CDR3 loop spans 14 amino acids. Germline V CDR1 and CDR2: SGHRS, YFSETQ. The V and J ends lost 0 bases and 2 bases, in that order; junction bases with no gene match: 0. The CDR3 coding sequence is TGCGCCAGCAGCTTGGGACTAGCCACAGATACGCAGTATTTT. This codes for CASSLGLATDTQYF. Combining the CDR3 with reference TRBV5-1 and TRBJ2-3 gives the whole variable domain KAGVTQTPRYLIKTRGQQVTLSCSPISGHRSVSWYQQTPGQGLQFLFEYFSETQRNKGNFPGRFSGRQFSNSRSEMNVSTLELGDSALYLCASSLGLATDTQYFGPGTRLTVL.

There are many counts of this clonotype. The J gene is TRBJ1-1, the V gene TRBV19; no clear D. This CDR3 has 13 residues. CDR1 and CDR2 from the germline V gene are LNHDA and SQIVND (reference sequence). With 7 bases removed from V and 2 bases from J, the gap between germline ends came to 11 bases. CDR3 in amino acids: CASTWQVNTEAFF. Here the CDR3 DNA reads TGTGCCAGTACCTGGCAAGTCAACACTGAAGCTTTCTTT.

This clonotype was seen many times. Written as DNA, the CDR3 is TGTGCCATTAGCCGGTGCTACGAGCAGTACTTC. This gives the protein CAISRCYEQYF. J is TRBJ2-7 and V is TRBV6-6, with D unresolved. The V end lost 10 bases, the J end lost 3 bases, and 10 bases lay between the germline ends. The CDR3 contains 11 residues. Germline V lookup: CDR1 MNHNY, CDR2 SVGAGI (reference sequence).

This clonotype was detected ten times or more. The chain recombines TRBV7-6 with TRBJ2-1, with 10 bases lining up with TRBD2. CDR3 length equals 14 residues. Germline V lookup: CDR1 SGHVS, CDR2 FNYEAQ. Germline trimming cut 3 bases from V and 6 bases from J; bases unmatched to any gene: 2. DNA for the CDR3: TGTGCCAGCAGCTTTACTAGCGGGGCCAATGAGCAGTTCTTC. This translates into CASSFTSGANEQFF.

This clonotype appeared many times. The chain uses TRBV12-2 and TRBJ1-5; the table's D call TRBD1 went unverified against the DNA. TRBV12-2 is marked as a pseudogene. The CDR3 has 13 amino acids. CDR3: CASRTTGNQPQHF. The DNA for the CDR3 is TGTGCAAGTCGCACGACAGGCAATCAGCCCCAGCATTTT.

This clonotype was observed many times. The chain carries TRBV6-6 and TRBJ2-7; 10 positions match TRBD2. The CDR3 has 16 amino acids. Germline CDR1 MNHNY, CDR2 SVGAGI (reference sequence). V shed 7 bases and J 4 bases; nucleotides not matched to a gene: 13. CDR3 DNA: TGTGCCAGCACCCGCCTCTCTAGCGGGAGTATGTACGAGCAGTACTTC. Its protein is CASTRLSSGSMYEQYF.

The gene calls are TRBV6-5 and TRBJ2-5, with D unresolved. CDR3 length: 13 residues. Germline-derived CDR1 and CDR2 are MNHEY and SVGAGI. The V gene lost 4 bases and the J gene lost 4 bases, with 10 bases spanning the gap. In DNA, the CDR3 is TGTGCCAGCAGTTTGAGCCTCCGAGAGACCCAGTACTTC. It is translated as CASSLSLRETQYF.

This clonotype was counted ten times or more. The chain uses TRBV18 and TRBJ2-7; perhaps TRBD1 as D (5 bases). Germline lookup yields CDR1 KGHSH and CDR2 LQKENI. This CDR3 has 13 residues. Trimming removed 8 bases at V and 1 base at J, with 12 bases between. As DNA, the CDR3 is TGTGCCAGCACACAGGCCGGATCCTACGAGCAGTACTTC. The encoded protein is CASTQAGSYEQYF. The variable domain in full, completed from reference TRBV18 and TRBJ2-7, reads NAGVMQNPRHLVRRRGQEARLRCSPMKGHSHVYWYRQLPEEGLKFMVYLQKENIIDESGMPKERFSAEFPKEGPSILRIQQVVRGDSAAYFCASTQAGSYEQYFGPGTRLTVT.

This clonotype was recorded at least ten times. The chain has TRBV18 and TRBJ2-7; 8 nucleotides match TRBD2. CDR1 is KGHSH, CDR2 LQKENI, per germline. J was trimmed by 2 bases and V by 4 bases; bases with no gene match: 4. The CDR3 sequence is 14 residues long. CDR3 sequence reads: CASSRSGSTYEQYF. CDR3 in DNA: TGTGCCAGCTCACGGAGCGGGAGTACCTACGAGCAGTACTTC.

This clonotype has a count of ten or more. This sequence joins TRBV19 and TRBJ1-5; D unclear. Germline V gives CDR1 LNHDA, CDR2 SQIVND (reference sequence). V was pared by 7 bases and J by 0 bases, with 10 bases between. This CDR3 region has 14 residues. The CDR3, as DNA: TGTGCCAGTAATGACGGATATAGCAATCAGCCCCAGCATTTT. Translating gives CASNDGYSNQPQHF.

V usage is TRBV29-1 and J usage is TRBJ1-2, with TRBD1 matching 7 bases. Per the germline V gene, CDR1 is SQVTM and CDR2 is ANQGSEA. The CDR3 is 15 residues long. The ends lost 3 bases at V and 2 bases at J; junction bases unmatched: 9. CDR3 residues: CSVDDLDRENYGYTF. CDR3 in DNA: TGCAGCGTTGATGATCTCGACAGGGAAAACTATGGCTACACCTTC.

This clonotype was seen many times. The chain has TRBV20-1 and TRBJ2-3; possibly TRBD1 for D (5 bases). The CDR3 covers 13 residues. V was pared by 1 base and J by 6 bases, with 11 bases between. Germline CDR1 reads DFQATT; CDR2 reads SNEGSKA (reference sequence). The CDR3 here is CSARVAGRDTQYF. The DNA of the CDR3 is TGCAGTGCTAGAGTAGCAGGGCGTGATACGCAGTATTTT.

The chain couples TRBV29-1 to TRBJ2-1; 11 nucleotides line up with TRBD2. Unmatched junction bases numbered 10, after V lost 5 bases and J lost 10 bases. The germline CDR1 and CDR2 sequences are SQVTM and ANQGSEA. This CDR3 region has 14 residues. CDR3 loop: CSVLGGLAVSEQFF. The CDR3 DNA sequence: TGCAGCGTTCTTGGGGGACTAGCGGTTTCCGAGCAGTTCTTC.

In its sample, this clonotype was seen many times. The rearrangement links TRBV5-1 to TRBJ2-5, with D unresolved. The V gene's germline CDR1 is SGHRS and CDR2 YFSETQ. The CDR3 runs 13 residues. V lost 3 bases and J lost 2, with 8 bases in between. CDR3 nucleotides: TGCGCCAGCAGCTCATGGGGTCAAGAGACCCAGTACTTC. It codes for CASSSWGQETQYF.

In its sample, this clonotype was seen many times. The V call is TRBV6-1, the J call TRBJ1-6, with D possibly matching TRBD1 (6 bases). Deletions cut 4 bases from V and 14 bases from J, with 12 bases between. Germline CDR1 is MNHNS and CDR2 is SASEGT. This CDR3 contains 12 residues. CDR3 sequence reads: CASSARAGALHF. The DNA of the CDR3 is TGTGCCAGCAGTGCCAGGGCAGGGGCCCTCCACTTT.